Shown below are 27 T cell receptor beta chains from a single sample sequenced in a study of tumor-infiltrating lymphocytes in primary liver carcinoma. Co-extraction yielded RNA and DNA from about 20-30 mg of unsorted bulk tissue. Starting from around 0.45 ug of total RNA, TCR beta cDNA was produced with a primer in the constant region. Library construction for TCR beta comprised three nested multiplex PCR rounds performed with slightly modified ARM-PCR. TRBV1-TRBV30 forward primers and a C-beta reverse primer were used in the first two PCR rounds, which each ran for approximately 9 cycles. TCRdb re-called the multiplex PCR reads through MiXCR, storing one row per CDR3 protein. Among approximately 100,000 distinct CDR3 sequences listed, approximately 70% were seen once. The specimen sequenced was liver tumor tissue from sampling region 2. Subset denoted: tumor region T2, inferior pole. The receptors here all came from a woman aged 60-75 years with primary liver carcinoma and hepatitis B virus infection.

This rearrangement joins TRBV4-1 to TRBJ1-3; 7 positions match TRBD1. CDR3 length: 16 residues. Germline V lookup: CDR1 MGHRA, CDR2 YSYEKL. Trimming removed 9 bases from V and 2 bases from J; junction bases left unmatched: 13. The CDR3 sequence is CASNQEDRNTGNTIYF. The CDR3 DNA follows: TGCGCCAGTAACCAAGAGGACAGGAATACTGGAAACACCATATATTTT.

The table lists this clonotype with a count of one. An end of the junction differs from the germline gene, which may be a read error. The chain recombines TRBV6-1 with TRBJ2-1; possibly TRBD1 or TRBD2 for D (5 bases each). The CDR3 contains 17 residues. Germline V gene sequence: CDR1 MNHNS, CDR2 SASEGT. In nucleotides, the CDR3 is TGTGCCAGGAGTGGGACCCTTCTTGGGACCTCCTACGATGAGCAGTTCTTC. Protein product: CARSGTLLGTSYDEQFF.

Comments on this clonotype: One end of the junction fails to match germline, which may point to a read error. The V call is TRBV6-1, the J call TRBJ2-1; perhaps TRBD2 as D (5 bases). Germline values: CDR1 MNHNS, CDR2 SASEGT. The CDR3 covers 16 residues. CDR3 sequence: CASSHGLTRDYNEQFF. CDR3 coding DNA: TGTGCCAGCAGTCATGGGCTGACGCGAGACTACAATGAGCAATTCTTC.

This clonotype was observed a single time. The germline gene is not matched at one end of the junction; a read error may be the cause. The chain couples TRBV11-2 to TRBJ2-7; D is unresolved. CDR3 length equals 18 residues. Germline V gene data show CDR1 as SGHAT and CDR2 as FQNNGV. The CDR3 reads CVSSLDWVSLVGSYEQYF. DNA for the CDR3: TGTGTCAGCAGCTTAGATTGGGTCAGTCTAGTGGGTTCCTACGAGCAGTACTTC.

Comments on this clonotype: A much larger clonotype is one base distant, so this may be a read error. The chain carries TRBV28 and TRBJ2-7; D is ambiguous. The CDR3 is 14 amino acids. Germline V gives CDR1 MDHEN, CDR2 SYDVKM. CDR3 in DNA: TGTGCCAGCAGTGGGCCCGACCGACCCTACGCGCAGTACTTC. It is translated as CASSGPDRPYAQYF.

Worth noting for this clonotype: Possible read error: a much larger clone is one base away. The rearrangement uses TRBV5-6 and TRBJ2-1; D is uncertain. Deletions cut 3 bases from V and 6 bases from J, with 16 bases between. CDR1 is SGHDT, CDR2 YYEEEE, per germline. This CDR3 contains 15 residues. The DNA of the CDR3 is TGTGCCAGCAGCTCCCGGATTAGGACGACCAATGAGCAGTTCTTC. Its protein is CASSSRIRTTNEQFF.

In its sample, this clonotype was seen many times. V usage is TRBV4-1 and J usage is TRBJ2-7; possible D gene TRBD2, 6 bases. Germline values: CDR1 MGHRA, CDR2 YSYEKL. Between the trimmed V and J ends, which lost 1 base and 3 bases, there was a span of 13 bases. The CDR3 is 15 residues long. Here the CDR3 DNA reads TGCGCCAGCAGCCAAGTAACTGGACTACTCTACGAGCAGTACTTC. Its protein is CASSQVTGLLYEQYF.

As for this clonotype: A much bigger clone sits one base away, suggesting this may be a read error. The chain carries TRBV4-1 and TRBJ1-2; possibly TRBD1 for D (6 bases). The CDR3 is 17 residues long. The germline V gene encodes CDR1 MGHRA and CDR2 YSYEKL. The CDR3 protein is CASSQDLTRGGGYDYTF. The CDR3 region has the DNA TGCGCCAGCAGCCAAGATCTCACGCGGGGCGGGGGCTATGACTACACCTTC.

This clonotype was seen many times. The chain joins TRBV5-4 to TRBJ2-2; D possibly matches TRBD1 or TRBD2 (5 bases each). The CDR3 has 15 residues. Deletions cut 7 bases from V and 5 bases from J, with 18 bases between. Germline CDR1 is SGHNT and CDR2 is YYREEE (reference sequence). Written as DNA, the CDR3 is TGTGCCAGCTCCACGGGGCAGGCCACAACCGGGGAGCTGTTTTTT. Its protein product is CASSTGQATTGELFF.

This clonotype was counted once. At one of its ends the junction is not consistent with the germline gene, which may arise from a read error. The chain recombines TRBV11-3 with TRBJ2-1, with D perhaps TRBD1 or TRBD2 (6 bases each). CDR1 and CDR2 (germline): SGHNT, YENEEA. This CDR3 comprises 13 residues. The CDR3 here is CDSSAGGYDEQFF. The DNA of the CDR3 is TGTGACAGCAGTGCCGGGGGCTACGATGAACAGTTCTTC.

V usage is TRBV10-3 and J usage is TRBJ2-3; 7 positions agree with TRBD2. The V segment lost 7 bases and the J segment 3 bases; nucleotides outside the gene matches: 10. This CDR3 is 15 amino acids long. CDR1 and CDR2 (germline): ENHRY, SYGVKD. DNA for the CDR3: TGTGCCATCAAGATGACTGGCGGGGGTACAGATACGCAGTATTTT. Its protein product is CAIKMTGGGTDTQYF.

The V and J genes are TRBV16 and TRBJ1-5, with 8 nucleotides matching TRBD1. The CDR3 sequence is 16 residues long. V was pared by 5 bases and J by 2 bases, with 8 bases of the junction left unmatched. Per germline, CDR1 KGHSY and CDR2 FQNENV. For the CDR3, the DNA is TGTGCCAGCAGCTTCGGACAGGGTCGTCGCAATCAGCCCCAGCATTTT. Residues: CASSFGQGRRNQPQHF.

As to this clonotype: The junction does not match germline at one end; this may be a read error. This chain connects TRBV11-2 to TRBJ2-2; possibly TRBD1 or TRBD2 for D (5 bases each). Germline V gene data show CDR1 as SGHAT and CDR2 as FQNNGV. The CDR3 sequence is 17 residues long. The CDR3 here is CASSLDPEGVNTGELFF. The CDR3 region has the DNA TGTGCCAGCAGCTTAGACCCCGAAGGGGTGAACACCGGGGAGTTGTTCTTT.

To note about this clonotype: Because it lacks the conserved phenylalanine or tryptophan at the end, this CDR3 is likely a read error. The chain combines TRBV6-1 with TRBJ2-7; 9 bases are shared with TRBD1. The CDR3 totals 15 residues. V was clipped by 7 bases and J by 4 bases; unmatched bases: 11. Germline V gene sequence: CDR1 MNHNS, CDR2 SASEGT. The CDR3 DNA is TGTGCCAGCACCTCTTCCGTGACAGGGGGTTACGAGCAGTACCTC. Protein sequence: CASTSSVTGGYEQYL.

This chain joins TRBV11-1 and TRBJ1-1; D call uncertain. This CDR3 has 14 residues. Germline CDR1 is SGHAT and CDR2 is FQDESV (reference sequence). The ends were cut back, 3 bases at V and 5 bases at J, with 13 bases in the middle. CDR3 residues: CASSFGKGGTEAFF. CDR3 nucleotide sequence: TGTGCCAGCAGCTTCGGCAAGGGAGGTACTGAAGCTTTCTTT. Combining the CDR3 with reference TRBV11-1 and TRBJ1-1 gives the whole variable domain EAEVAQSPRYKITEKSQAVAFWCDPISGHATLYWYRQILGQGPELLVQFQDESVVDDSQLPKDRFSAERLKGVDSTLKIQPAELGDSAMYLCASSFGKGGTEAFFGQGTRLTVV.

The chain joins TRBV6-5 to TRBJ1-5, with D perhaps matching TRBD1 (6 bases). Trimming removed 6 bases at V and 15 bases at J, with 30 bases between. Germline CDR1 MNHEY, CDR2 SVGAGI. The CDR3 length is 16 residues. CDR3 residues: CASRPRQGLTNQPGHF. CDR3 nucleotide sequence: TGTGCCAGCAGACCCCGGCAGGGGCTAACCAATCAGCCCGGGCATTTT.

In this sample, this clonotype turned up a few times. A much larger clone differs by one base, so this may be a read error. This chain uses TRBV5-5 with TRBJ2-3, with D perhaps matching TRBD2 (6 bases). V was shortened by 7 bases and J by 4 bases, with 16 bases between the two germline ends. This CDR3 has 14 amino acids. Germline assignment: CDR1 SGHKS and CDR2 YYEKEE (reference sequence). This CDR3 is CASRDNGRSDTQYF. The CDR3 DNA is TGTGCCAGCCGAGATAACGGGAGATCAGATACGCAGTATTTT.

Worth noting for this clonotype: This clone may be a read error of a much larger clone one base away. The DNA of the CDR3 is TGTGCCTGGAGTATCGGACAGGTCAATCAGCCCCAGCATTTT. It is translated as CAWSIGQVNQPQHF. The chain is built from TRBV30 and TRBJ1-5; 7 bases agree with TRBD1. CDR3 size: 14 residues. J lost 3 bases, V lost 2 bases, and 4 bases had no gene match. CDR1 and CDR2 from the germline V gene are GTSNPN and SVGIG (reference sequence).

The chain couples TRBV11-1 to TRBJ2-1; 11 nucleotides match TRBD2. Trimming took 11 bases from V and 5 from J; bases not matched to a gene: 20. The germline V gene has CDR1 SGHAT and CDR2 FQDESV (reference sequence). The CDR3 is 18 residues long. The CDR3 DNA reads TGTGCCGACAGCTTAAGTCCGGCTAGCGGGAGGTTCGACAATGAGCAGTTCTTC. Its protein product is CADSLSPASGRFDNEQFF.

This clonotype is a singleton in its sample. This may stem from a read error, because a much larger clone lies one nucleotide away. The rearrangement joins TRBV5-1 to TRBJ2-1, with D perhaps matching TRBD1 or TRBD2 (5 bases each). CDR1 and CDR2 (germline): SGHRS, YFSETQ. This CDR3 region has 12 residues. Between the trimmed V and J ends, which lost 7 bases and 5 bases, there was a span of 10 bases. Here the CDR3 reads CASGTGNNEQFF. CDR3 DNA: TGCGCCAGCGGGACGGGCAACAATGAGCAGTTCTTC.

The chain couples TRBV5-1 to TRBJ2-3, with D possibly TRBD2 on 6 matching bases. This CDR3 has 15 residues. V dropped 0 bases and J dropped 3 bases, with 11 bases sitting between them. Germline V gene data show CDR1 as SGHRS and CDR2 as YFSETQ. CDR3 in DNA: TGCGCCAGCAGCTTGGGCTCAGGGACTACAGATACGCAGTATTTT. Its protein product is CASSLGSGTTDTQYF. Full variable domain (missing parts from reference TRBV5-1 and TRBJ2-3): KAGVTQTPRYLIKTRGQQVTLSCSPISGHRSVSWYQQTPGQGLQFLFEYFSETQRNKGNFPGRFSGRQFSNSRSEMNVSTLELGDSALYLCASSLGSGTTDTQYFGPGTRLTVL.

On this clonotype: This clone may be a read error of a much larger clone one base away. The chain has TRBV5-6 and TRBJ2-1; D call uncertain. Per the germline V gene, CDR1 is SGHDT and CDR2 is YYEEEE. The CDR3 covers 15 residues. V lost 6 bases and J lost 4, with 17 bases in between. The CDR3 reads CASIDGGTRYNEQFF. The CDR3 coding sequence is TGTGCCAGCATCGATGGCGGCACTCGATACAATGAGCAGTTCTTC.

This clonotype was seen repeatedly, ten times or more. The rearrangement links TRBV6-5 to TRBJ1-2, with D possibly TRBD1 on 5 matching bases. Trimming left V 2 bases short and J 8 bases short, with 15 bases between. The CDR3 contains 14 residues. Germline assignment: CDR1 MNHEY and CDR2 SVGAGI. CDR3 DNA sequence: TGTGCCAGCAGTTACAGGGGAGGATTGAGCGGCTACACCTTC. Protein: CASSYRGGLSGYTF.

This rearrangement joins TRBV10-3 to TRBJ1-1; TRBD1 might be the D (5 bases). Germline V lookup: CDR1 ENHRY, CDR2 SYGVKD. The CDR3 is made up of 14 amino acids. The V end lost 7 bases, the J end lost 6 bases, and 18 bases lay between the germline ends. CDR3 nucleotide sequence: TGTGCCATCAAGGCGAGGTCACAGGACGCTGAAGCTTTCTTT. Protein product: CAIKARSQDAEAFF.

This chain connects TRBV11-3 to TRBJ1-1; possibly TRBD1 for D (6 bases). The V and J ends lost 5 bases and 1 base respectively, with 11 bases between them. CDR1 and CDR2 (germline): SGHNT, YENEEA. The CDR3 length is 14 residues. The CDR3 coding sequence is TGTGCCAGCAGCCCAGGGGAGAGGAACACTGAAGCTTTCTTT. Encoded protein: CASSPGERNTEAFF.

The chain employs TRBV5-1 and TRBJ1-1; D is uncertain. CDR1 is SGHRS, CDR2 YFSETQ, per germline. The V gene lost 0 bases and the J gene lost 5 bases, with 11 bases spanning the gap. This CDR3 region has 14 residues. CDR3 DNA: TGCGCCAGCAGCTTGGATTCGGTGGGAACTGAAGCTTTCTTT. Its translation: CASSLDSVGTEAFF.

About this clonotype: A much more abundant neighbour one base away suggests this may be a read error. The chain couples TRBV5-1 to TRBJ2-3, with 9 nucleotides matching TRBD2. Per the germline V gene, CDR1 is SGHRS and CDR2 is YFSETQ. The length of the CDR3 is 15 residues. DNA for the CDR3: TGCGCCAGCATCTTGGGACTAGCTGACCCAGATACGCAGTATTTT. Its protein product is CASILGLADPDTQYF.